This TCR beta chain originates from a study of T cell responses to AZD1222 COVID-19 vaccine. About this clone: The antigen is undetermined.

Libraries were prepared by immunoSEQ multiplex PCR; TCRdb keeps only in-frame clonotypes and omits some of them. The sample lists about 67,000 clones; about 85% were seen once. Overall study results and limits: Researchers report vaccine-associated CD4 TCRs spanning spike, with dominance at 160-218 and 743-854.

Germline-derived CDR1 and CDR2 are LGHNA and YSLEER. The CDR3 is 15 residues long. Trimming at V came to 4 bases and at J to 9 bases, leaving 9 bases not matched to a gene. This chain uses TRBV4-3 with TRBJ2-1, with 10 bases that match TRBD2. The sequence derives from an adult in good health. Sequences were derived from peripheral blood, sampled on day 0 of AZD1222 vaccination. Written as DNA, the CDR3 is TGCGCCAGCAGCCCAACTAGCGGGGTGGCTGGTGAGCAGTTCTTC. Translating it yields CASSPTSGVAGEQFF.